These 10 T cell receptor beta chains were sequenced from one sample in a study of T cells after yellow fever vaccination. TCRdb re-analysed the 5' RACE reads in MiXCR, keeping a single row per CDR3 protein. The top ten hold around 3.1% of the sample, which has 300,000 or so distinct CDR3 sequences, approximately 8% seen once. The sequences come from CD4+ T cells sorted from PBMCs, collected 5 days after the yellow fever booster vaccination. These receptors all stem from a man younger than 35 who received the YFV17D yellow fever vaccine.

The CDR3 loop reads CASSPPGELNTEAFF. CDR3 coding DNA: TGTGCCAGCAGCCCCCCCGGGGAGCTGAACACTGAAGCTTTCTTT. This sequence joins TRBV7-3 and TRBJ1-1; D is ambiguous. Trimming pared 5 bases from V and 0 bases from J, leaving 13 bases between. The CDR3 is 15 amino acids. In germline, CDR1 is SGHTA, CDR2 FQGTGA.

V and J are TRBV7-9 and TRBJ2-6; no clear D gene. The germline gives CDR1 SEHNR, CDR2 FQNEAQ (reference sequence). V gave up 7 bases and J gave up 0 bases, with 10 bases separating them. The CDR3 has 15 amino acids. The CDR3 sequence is CASTSWDSGANVLTF. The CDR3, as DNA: TGTGCCAGCACCTCTTGGGACTCTGGGGCCAACGTCCTGACTTTC.

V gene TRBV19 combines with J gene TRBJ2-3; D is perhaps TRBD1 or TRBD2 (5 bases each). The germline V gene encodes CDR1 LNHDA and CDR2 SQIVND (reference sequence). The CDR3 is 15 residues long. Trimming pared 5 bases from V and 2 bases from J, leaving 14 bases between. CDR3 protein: CASSPSGRPTDTQYF. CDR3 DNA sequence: TGTGCCAGTAGTCCGTCGGGACGGCCCACAGATACGCAGTATTTT.

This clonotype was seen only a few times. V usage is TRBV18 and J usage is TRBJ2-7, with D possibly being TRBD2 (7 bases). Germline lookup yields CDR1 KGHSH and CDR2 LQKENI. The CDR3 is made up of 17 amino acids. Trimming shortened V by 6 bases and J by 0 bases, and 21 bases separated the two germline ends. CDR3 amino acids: CASSSTLAGASSYEQYF. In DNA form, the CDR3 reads TGTGCCAGCTCCTCTACCCTTGCGGGGGCCAGCTCCTACGAGCAGTACTTC.

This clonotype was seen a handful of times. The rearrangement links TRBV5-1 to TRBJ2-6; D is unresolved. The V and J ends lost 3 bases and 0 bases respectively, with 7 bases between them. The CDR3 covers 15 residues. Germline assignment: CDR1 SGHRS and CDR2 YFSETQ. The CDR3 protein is CASSSYSSGANVLTF. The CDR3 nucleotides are TGCGCCAGCAGCTCGTACAGCTCTGGGGCCAACGTCCTGACTTTC.

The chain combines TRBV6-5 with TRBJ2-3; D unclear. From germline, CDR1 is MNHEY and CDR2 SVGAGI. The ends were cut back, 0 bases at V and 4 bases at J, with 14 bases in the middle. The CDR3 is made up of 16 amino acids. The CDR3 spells CASSYSINRGPDTQYF. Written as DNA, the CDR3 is TGTGCCAGCAGTTACTCGATAAATCGAGGCCCAGATACGCAGTATTTT.

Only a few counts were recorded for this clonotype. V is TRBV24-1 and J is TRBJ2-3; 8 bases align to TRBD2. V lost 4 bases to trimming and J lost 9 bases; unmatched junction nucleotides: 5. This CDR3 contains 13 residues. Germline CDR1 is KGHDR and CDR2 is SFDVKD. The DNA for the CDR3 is TGTGCCACCAGTGAGGGGACTAGGCACACGCAGTATTTT. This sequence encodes CATSEGTRHTQYF.

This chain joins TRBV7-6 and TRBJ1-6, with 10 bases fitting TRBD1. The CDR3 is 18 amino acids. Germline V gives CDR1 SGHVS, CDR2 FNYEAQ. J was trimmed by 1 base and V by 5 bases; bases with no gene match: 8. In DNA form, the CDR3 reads TGTGCCAGCAGCAGAACGACAGGGGGCACGTCCTATAATTCACCCCTCCACTTT. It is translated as CASSRTTGGTSYNSPLHF.

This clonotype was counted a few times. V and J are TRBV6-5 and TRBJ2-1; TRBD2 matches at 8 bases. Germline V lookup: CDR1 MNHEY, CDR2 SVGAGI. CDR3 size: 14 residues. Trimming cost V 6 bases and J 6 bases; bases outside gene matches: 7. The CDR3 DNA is TGTGCCAGCAGGAGGGGACTAGGCCGCAATGAGCAGTTCTTC. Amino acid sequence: CASRRGLGRNEQFF.

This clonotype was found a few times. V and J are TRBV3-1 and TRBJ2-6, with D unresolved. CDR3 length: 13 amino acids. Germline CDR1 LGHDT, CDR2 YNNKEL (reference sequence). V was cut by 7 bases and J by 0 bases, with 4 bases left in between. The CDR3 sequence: CASTHSGANVLTF. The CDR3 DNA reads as TGTGCCAGCACTCACTCTGGGGCCAACGTCCTGACTTTC. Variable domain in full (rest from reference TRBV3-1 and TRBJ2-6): DTAVSQTPKYLVTQMGNDKSIKCEQNLGHDTMYWYKQDSKKFLKIMFSYNNKELIINETVPNRFSPKSPDKAHLNLHINSLELGDSAVYFCASTHSGANVLTFGAGSRLTVL.